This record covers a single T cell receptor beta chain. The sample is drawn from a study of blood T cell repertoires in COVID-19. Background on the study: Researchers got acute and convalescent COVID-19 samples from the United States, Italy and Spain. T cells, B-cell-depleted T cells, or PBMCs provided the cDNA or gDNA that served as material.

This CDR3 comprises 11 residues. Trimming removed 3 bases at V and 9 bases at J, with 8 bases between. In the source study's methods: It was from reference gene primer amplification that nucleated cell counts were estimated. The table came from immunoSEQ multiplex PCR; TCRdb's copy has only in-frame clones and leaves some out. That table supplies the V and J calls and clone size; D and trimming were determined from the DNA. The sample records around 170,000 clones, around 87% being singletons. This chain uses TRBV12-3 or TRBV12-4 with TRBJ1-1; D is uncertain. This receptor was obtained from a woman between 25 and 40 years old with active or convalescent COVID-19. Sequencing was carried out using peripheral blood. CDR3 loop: CASSFGAKAFF. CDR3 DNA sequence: TGTGCCAGCAGTTTCGGTGCTAAAGCTTTCTTT.